This is a list of T cell receptor beta chains from one sample in a study of a mutant IDH1 vaccine in newly diagnosed glioma. Sequencing used immunoSEQ multiplex PCR; TCRdb keeps in-frame clones, though not all of them. The top ten clones hold approximately 9.5% of a sample with 50,000 to 65,000 clones, about four fifths of them seen once. Their cognate antigens are unknown. The sequenced sample was PBMCs, obtained from a glioma patient whose treatment included an IDH1 peptide vaccine. The receptors shown here come from a woman aged 50 to 60 with glioma. CDR3s include the opening cysteine and the closing phenylalanine or tryptophan. A D gene is named only where the DNA matches it firmly. Part of the rows lack a size; the others show once, few, many or a class for expanded clones.

v_gene	abundance	d_gene	j_gene	CDR3aa	CDR3nt
TRBV6-5	.	.	TRBJ1-1	CASARGGTEAFF	TGTGCCAGCGCAAGGGGAGGCACTGAAGCTTTCTTT
TRBV30	few	.	TRBJ1-1	CAWYGQSSTEAFF	TGTGCCTGGTATGGACAGTCCTCCACTGAAGCTTTCTTT
TRBV9	once	TRBD1	TRBJ2-5	CASSVGQGWVRGETQYF	TGTGCCAGCAGCGTCGGACAGGGTTGGGTGAGGGGAGAGACCCAGTACTTC
TRBV5-1	.	.	TRBJ2-6	CASSRQGDSGANVLTF	TGCGCCAGCAGCCGGCAAGGGGACTCTGGGGCCAACGTCCTGACTTTC
TRBV2	.	.	TRBJ1-2	CASRKGGQGGLDGYTF	TGTGCCAGCAGGAAGGGCGGTCAGGGTGGGCTGGATGGCTACACCTTC
TRBV27	.	.	TRBJ2-7	CASSPSSYEQYF	TGTGCCAGCAGTCCCTCCTCCTACGAGCAGTACTTC
TRBV4-3	.	.	TRBJ2-2	CASSQDLGPTGELFF	TGCGCCAGCAGCCAAGATCTGGGACCCACCGGGGAGCTGTTTTTT
TRBV7-2	.	.	TRBJ1-2	CASSLRSAFYDYGYTF	TGTGCCAGCAGCTTACGTTCGGCGTTCTATGACTATGGCTACACCTTC
TRBV5-4	.	.	TRBJ1-1	CASSPEVGGNTEAFF	TGTGCCAGCAGCCCCGAGGTGGGAGGGAACACTGAAGCTTTCTTT
TRBV5-1	.	.	TRBJ2-7	CASSRDYYAYEQYF	TGCGCCAGCAGCCGGGATTACTATGCCTACGAGCAGTACTTC
TRBV5-1	.	.	TRBJ2-3	CASSLSGPRTDTQYF	TGCGCCAGCAGCTTGTCGGGGCCCCGCACAGATACGCAGTATTTT
TRBV2	.	.	TRBJ1-5	CASSDRGGGQPQHF	TGTGCCAGCAGTGACAGGGGAGGCGGCCAGCCCCAGCATTTT
TRBV6-5	.	.	TRBJ1-6	CASSYSFQDDSPLHF	TGTGCCAGCAGTTACTCGTTTCAGGATGATTCGCCCCTCCACTTT
TRBV11-2	.	.	TRBJ1-3	CASSGQLSGNTIYF	TGTGCCAGCAGCGGACAGCTCTCTGGAAACACCATATATTTT
TRBV7-2	once	TRBD2	TRBJ2-7	CASSTHLGLAGSRGEQYF	TGTGCCAGCAGTACCCACCTGGGACTAGCGGGGTCCCGGGGCGAGCAGTACTTC
TRBV7-6	.	TRBD1	TRBJ2-7	CASSLGQGGILEQYF	TGTGCCAGCAGCTTAGGACAGGGGGGGATTCTGGAGCAGTACTTC
TRBV25-1	.	.	TRBJ1-4	CASSEPTASLNEKLFF	TGTGCCAGCAGTGAACCTACGGCCAGTCTTAATGAAAAACTGTTTTTT
TRBV7-3	once	.	TRBJ2-2	CASSLGSTATGELFF	TGTGCCAGCAGCTTAGGGTCGACGGCTACCGGGGAGCTGTTTTTT
TRBV5-4	.	.	TRBJ2-4	CASSLPGDKAKNIQYF	TGTGCCAGCAGCTTGCCAGGCGATAAAGCCAAAAACATTCAGTACTTC
TRBV4-1	.	.	TRBJ2-3	CASSQESNTQYF	TGCGCCAGCAGCCAAGAATCGAATACGCAGTATTTT
TRBV6-1	.	.	TRBJ2-7	CASSEQTYEQYF	TGTGCCAGCAGTGAACAGACCTACGAGCAGTACTTC
TRBV7-2	.	TRBD1	TRBJ2-7	CASSLATGTGAYEQYF	TGTGCCAGCAGCTTAGCGACGGGGACAGGAGCTTACGAGCAGTACTTC
TRBV5-6	.	.	TRBJ2-7	CASSLGGLSYEQYF	TGTGCCAGCAGCTTGGGGGGACTCTCCTACGAGCAGTACTTC
TRBV5-5	medium-sized	.	TRBJ1-6	CASSLTGFASPLHF	TGTGCCAGCAGCCTCACAGGGTTCGCTTCACCCCTCCACTTT
TRBV6-5	few	.	TRBJ1-2	CASSYSKTDSFGYTF	TGTGCCAGCAGTTACTCGAAAACCGATAGTTTCGGCTACACCTTC
TRBV28	.	.	TRBJ2-2	CASTLNTGELFF	TGTGCCAGCACCTTGAACACCGGGGAGCTGTTTTTT
TRBV20-1	.	.	TRBJ1-1	CSAADGGRAFF	TGCAGTGCTGCAGATGGGGGAAGAGCTTTCTTT
TRBV18	once	TRBD1	TRBJ2-1	CASSPLDRISYNEQFF	TGTGCCAGCTCACCCCTGGACAGGATCTCCTACAATGAGCAGTTCTTC
TRBV15	.	.	TRBJ1-4	CATSRTGWVEKLFF	TGTGCCACCAGCAGAACGGGTTGGGTGGAAAAACTGTTTTTT
TRBV5-8	.	TRBD2	TRBJ2-5	CASSPRLRGAQETQYF	TGTGCCAGCAGTCCCAGACTGCGGGGGGCCCAAGAGACCCAGTACTTC
TRBV7-6	.	.	TRBJ2-3	CASRGGGTDTQYF	TGTGCCAGCCGAGGAGGGGGCACAGATACGCAGTATTTT
TRBV11-2	few	.	TRBJ1-2	CASSFGGGQGGYTF	TGTGCCAGCAGCTTTGGGGGAGGGCAGGGTGGCTACACCTTC
TRBV6-1	once	.	TRBJ2-1	CASLRGVDEQFF	TGTGCCAGTTTGCGGGGAGTGGATGAGCAGTTCTTC
TRBV10-1	.	.	TRBJ2-7	CASSRGGLGDEQYF	TGCGCCAGCAGTAGGGGAGGCCTGGGTGACGAGCAGTACTTC
TRBV5-1	.	.	TRBJ1-2	CASSQGAGNYGYTF	TGCGCCAGCAGCCAGGGAGCAGGAAACTATGGCTACACCTTC
TRBV18	.	.	TRBJ2-1	CASSPSVYNEQFF	TGTGCCAGCTCACCATCAGTTTACAATGAGCAGTTCTTC
TRBV5-4	.	.	TRBJ2-7	CASSLGTLLTYEQYF	TGTGCCAGCAGCTTGGGGACCCTTTTGACCTACGAGCAGTACTTC
TRBV5-1	.	TRBD1	TRBJ1-5	CASSLEPGQGRPQHF	TGCGCCAGCAGCTTGGAACCGGGACAGGGTCGACCCCAGCATTTT
TRBV7-7	.	.	TRBJ1-1	CASSLRTGTEAFF	TGTGCTAGCAGCCTACGGACGGGCACTGAAGCTTTCTTT
TRBV5-4	.	.	TRBJ2-1	CASSLGWGPSSYNEQFF	TGTGCCAGCAGCTTGGGTTGGGGTCCCAGCTCCTACAATGAGCAGTTCTTC